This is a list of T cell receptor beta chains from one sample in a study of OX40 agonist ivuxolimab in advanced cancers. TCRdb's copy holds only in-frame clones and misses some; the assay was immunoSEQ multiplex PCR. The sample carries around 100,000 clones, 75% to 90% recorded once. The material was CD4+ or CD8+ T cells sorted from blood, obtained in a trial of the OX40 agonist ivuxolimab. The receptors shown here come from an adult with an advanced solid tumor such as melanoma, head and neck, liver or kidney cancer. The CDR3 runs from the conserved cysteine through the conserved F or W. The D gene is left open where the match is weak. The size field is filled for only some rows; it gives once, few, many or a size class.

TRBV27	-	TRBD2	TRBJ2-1	CASLSSSRRREGDNEQFF	TGTGCCAGCCTGTCCTCAAGTAGGAGGCGGGAGGGGGACAATGAGCAGTTCTTC
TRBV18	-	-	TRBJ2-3	CASSPLVVSDTQYF	TGTGCCAGCTCACCATTAGTCGTGTCAGATACGCAGTATTTT
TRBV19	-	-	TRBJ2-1	CASWDRGLRHEQFF	TGTGCCAGTTGGGACCGGGGGTTACGGCATGAGCAGTTCTTC
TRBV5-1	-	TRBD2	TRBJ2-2	CASSPRLAGTGELFF	TGCGCCAGCAGCCCCCGACTAGCGGGGACCGGGGAGCTGTTTTTT
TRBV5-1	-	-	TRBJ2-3	CASSWQRGDTQYF	TGCGCCAGCAGCTGGCAACGTGGGGATACGCAGTATTTT
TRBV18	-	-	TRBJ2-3	CASSPTARNTDTQYF	TGTGCCAGCTCACCAACGGCCAGAAACACAGATACGCAGTATTTT
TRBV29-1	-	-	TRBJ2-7	CSVGFGYEQYF	TGCAGCGTAGGATTTGGGTACGAGCAGTACTTC
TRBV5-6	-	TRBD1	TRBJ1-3	CASSFTGVSSGNTIYF	TGTGCCAGCAGCTTCACAGGGGTCAGCTCTGGAAACACCATATATTTT
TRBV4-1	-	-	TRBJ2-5	CASSSLGRQGSGNQETQYF	TGCGCCAGCAGCAGTCTAGGGAGGCAGGGCAGTGGGAATCAAGAGACCCAGTACTTC
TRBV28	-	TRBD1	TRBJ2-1	CASSPVGQGGRHEQFF	TGTGCCAGCAGTCCAGTGGGACAGGGAGGACGTCATGAGCAGTTCTTC
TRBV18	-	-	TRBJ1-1	CASSPTATEAFF	TGTGCCAGCTCGCCTACGGCCACTGAAGCTTTCTTT
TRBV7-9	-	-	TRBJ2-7	CASSLDDTVSSYEQYF	TGTGCCAGCAGCTTAGACGATACTGTAAGCTCCTACGAGCAGTACTTC
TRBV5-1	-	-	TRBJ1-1	CASSLAVGSSTEAFF	TGCGCCAGCAGCTTGGCCGTAGGGAGTAGCACTGAAGCTTTCTTT
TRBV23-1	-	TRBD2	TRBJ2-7	CASVQRTSRYEQYF	TGCGCCAGCGTACAGCGGACTAGTCGTTACGAGCAGTACTTC
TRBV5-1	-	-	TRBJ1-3	CASSFQPGNTIYF	TGCGCCAGCAGCTTCCAACCTGGAAACACCATATATTTT
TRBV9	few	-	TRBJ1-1	CASSPQGNRNTEAFF	TGTGCCAGCAGCCCCCAGGGGAATAGGAACACTGAAGCTTTCTTT